This TCR beta chain was found in a study of cytomegalovirus exposure and HLA in healthy donors. The CDR3 has 13 residues. Germline CDR1 LNHDA, CDR2 SQIVND (reference sequence). V shed 7 bases, J shed 8 bases, and the junction held 10 bases outside the gene matches. PCR was performed using 60 Vbeta and 13 Jbeta primers. Clones were sequenced by immunoSEQ multiplex PCR, and TCRdb holds only the in-frame ones, with some missing. The repertoire table contains 65,000 to 85,000 clones. What was sequenced was PBMCs. V gene TRBV19 combines with J gene TRBJ1-2; 7 bases are a match to TRBD1. The source of this sequence is a female donor in good health and CMV-seropositive. The CDR3 sequence: CASTGGQAWGYTF. The CDR3 DNA sequence: TGTGCCAGTACGGGTGGACAGGCTTGGGGCTACACCTTC.